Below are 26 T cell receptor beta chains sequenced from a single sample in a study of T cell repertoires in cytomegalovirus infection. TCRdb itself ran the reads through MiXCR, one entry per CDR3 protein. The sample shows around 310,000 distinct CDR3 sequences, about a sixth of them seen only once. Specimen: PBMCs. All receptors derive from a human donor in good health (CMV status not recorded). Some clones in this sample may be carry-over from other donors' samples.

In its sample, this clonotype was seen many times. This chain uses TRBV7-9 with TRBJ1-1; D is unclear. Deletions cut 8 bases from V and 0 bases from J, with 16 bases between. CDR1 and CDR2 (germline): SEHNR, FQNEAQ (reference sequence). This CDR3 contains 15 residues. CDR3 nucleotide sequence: TGTGCCAGCGGACCTAAAGGGAGCATGAACACTGAAGCTTTCTTT. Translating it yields CASGPKGSMNTEAFF.

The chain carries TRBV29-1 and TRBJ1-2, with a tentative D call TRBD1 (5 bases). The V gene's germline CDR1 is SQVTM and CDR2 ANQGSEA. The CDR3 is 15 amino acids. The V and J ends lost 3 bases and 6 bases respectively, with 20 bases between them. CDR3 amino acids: CSVDYPGVNKDGYTF. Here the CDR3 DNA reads TGCAGCGTTGATTACCCGGGGGTGAACAAAGATGGCTACACCTTC.

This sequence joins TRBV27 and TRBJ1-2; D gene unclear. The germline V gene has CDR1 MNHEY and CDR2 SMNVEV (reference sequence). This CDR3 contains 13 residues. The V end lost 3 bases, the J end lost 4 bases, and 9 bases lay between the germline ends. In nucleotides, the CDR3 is TGTGCCAGCAGTTTGAGGCCGCTCTATGGCTACACCTTC. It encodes CASSLRPLYGYTF.

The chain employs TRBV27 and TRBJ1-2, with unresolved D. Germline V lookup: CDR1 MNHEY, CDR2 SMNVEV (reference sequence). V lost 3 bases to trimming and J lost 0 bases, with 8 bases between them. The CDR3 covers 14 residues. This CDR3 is CASSFDGSNYGYTF. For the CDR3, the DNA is TGTGCCAGCAGTTTCGACGGTTCTAACTATGGCTACACCTTC.

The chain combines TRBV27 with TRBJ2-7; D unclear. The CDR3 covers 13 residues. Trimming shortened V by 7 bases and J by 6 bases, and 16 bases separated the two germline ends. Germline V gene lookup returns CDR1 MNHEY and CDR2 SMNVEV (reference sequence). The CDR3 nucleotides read TGTGCCAGCACCCCCTGGCAGGAGACCGAGCAGTACTTC. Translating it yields CASTPWQETEQYF.

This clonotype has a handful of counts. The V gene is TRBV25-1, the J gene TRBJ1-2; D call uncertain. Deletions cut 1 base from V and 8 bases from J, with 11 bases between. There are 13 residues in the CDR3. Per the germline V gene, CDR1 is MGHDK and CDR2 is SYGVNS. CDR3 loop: CASSEFYPGGYTF. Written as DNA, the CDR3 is TGTGCCAGCAGTGAATTCTATCCGGGCGGCTACACCTTC.

CDR3 sequence (DNA): TGTGCCAGCAGTTACGATCGGGGGGCCGCCGATACGCAGTATTTT. This encodes CASSYDRGAADTQYF. The chain combines TRBV6-2 or TRBV6-3 with TRBJ2-3; D perhaps matches TRBD2 (7 bases). Trimming cost V 2 bases and J 6 bases, with 15 bases left between them. The CDR3 covers 15 residues. The germline V gene has CDR1 MNHEY and CDR2 SVGEGT.

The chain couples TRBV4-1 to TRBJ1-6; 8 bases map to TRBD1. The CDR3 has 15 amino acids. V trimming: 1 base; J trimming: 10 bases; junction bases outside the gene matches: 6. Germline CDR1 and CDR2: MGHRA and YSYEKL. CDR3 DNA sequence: TGCGCCAGCAGCCAAGCCGCCGGACAGGGATCACCCCTCCACTTT. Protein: CASSQAAGQGSPLHF.

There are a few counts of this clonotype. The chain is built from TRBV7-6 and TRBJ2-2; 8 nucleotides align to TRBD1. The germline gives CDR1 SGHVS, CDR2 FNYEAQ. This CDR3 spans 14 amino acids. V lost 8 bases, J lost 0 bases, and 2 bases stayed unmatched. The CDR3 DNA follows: TGTGCCAGCGCGGGACAGGCGAACACCGGGGAGCTGTTTTTT. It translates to CASAGQANTGELFF.

The CDR3 DNA follows: TGTGCCTCACTTGGGGCCTACAATGAGCAGTTCTTC. As protein: CASLGAYNEQFF. The V gene is TRBV19, the J gene TRBJ2-1; no firm D call. Germline CDR1 LNHDA, CDR2 SQIVND (reference sequence). This CDR3 is built from 12 residues. V was trimmed by 11 bases and J by 2 bases, leaving 10 bases between them.

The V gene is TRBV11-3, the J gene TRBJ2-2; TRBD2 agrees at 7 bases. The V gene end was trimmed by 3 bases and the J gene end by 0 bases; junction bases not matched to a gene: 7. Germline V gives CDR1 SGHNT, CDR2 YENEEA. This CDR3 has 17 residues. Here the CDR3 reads CASSFWGGGSNTGELFF. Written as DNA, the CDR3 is TGTGCCAGCAGCTTCTGGGGGGGGGGATCGAACACCGGGGAGCTGTTTTTT.

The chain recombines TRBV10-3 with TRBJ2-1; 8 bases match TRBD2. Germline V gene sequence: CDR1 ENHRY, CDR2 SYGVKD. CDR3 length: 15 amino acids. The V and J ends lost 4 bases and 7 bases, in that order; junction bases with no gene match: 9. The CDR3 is CAISGVRGTRNEQFF. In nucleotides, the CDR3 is TGTGCCATCAGTGGGGTCCGTGGGACTAGAAATGAGCAGTTCTTC.

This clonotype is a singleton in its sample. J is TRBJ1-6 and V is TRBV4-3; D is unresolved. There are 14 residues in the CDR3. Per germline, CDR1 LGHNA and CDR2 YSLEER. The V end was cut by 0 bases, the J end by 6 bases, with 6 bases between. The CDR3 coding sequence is TGCGCCAGCAGCCAAGATAGGGTTAATTCACCCCTCCACTTT. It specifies CASSQDRVNSPLHF.

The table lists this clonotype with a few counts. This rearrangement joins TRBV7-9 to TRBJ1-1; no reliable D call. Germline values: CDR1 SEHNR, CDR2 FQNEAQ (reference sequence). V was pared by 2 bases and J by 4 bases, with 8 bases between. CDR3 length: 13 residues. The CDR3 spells CASSLQEITEAFF. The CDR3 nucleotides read TGTGCCAGCAGCTTACAGGAGATCACTGAAGCTTTCTTT.

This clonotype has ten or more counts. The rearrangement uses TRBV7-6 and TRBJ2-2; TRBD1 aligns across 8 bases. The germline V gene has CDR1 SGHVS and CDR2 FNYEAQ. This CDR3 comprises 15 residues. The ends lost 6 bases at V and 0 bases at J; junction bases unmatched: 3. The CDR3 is CASRSRGPNTGELFF. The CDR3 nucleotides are TGTGCCAGCAGGTCCAGGGGGCCGAACACCGGGGAGCTGTTTTTT.

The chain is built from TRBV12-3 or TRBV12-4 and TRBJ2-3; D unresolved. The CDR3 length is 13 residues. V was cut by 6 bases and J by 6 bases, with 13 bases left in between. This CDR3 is CASRSNGWDTQYF. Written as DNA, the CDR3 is TGTGCCAGCAGGTCCAATGGGTGGGATACGCAGTATTTT.

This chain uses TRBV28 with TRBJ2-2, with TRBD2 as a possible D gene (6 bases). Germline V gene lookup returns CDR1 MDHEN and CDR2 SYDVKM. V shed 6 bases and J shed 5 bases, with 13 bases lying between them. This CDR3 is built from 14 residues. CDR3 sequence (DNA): TGTGCCAGCAGGCGGGGCAGGGAAACCGGGGAGCTGTTTTTT. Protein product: CASRRGRETGELFF.

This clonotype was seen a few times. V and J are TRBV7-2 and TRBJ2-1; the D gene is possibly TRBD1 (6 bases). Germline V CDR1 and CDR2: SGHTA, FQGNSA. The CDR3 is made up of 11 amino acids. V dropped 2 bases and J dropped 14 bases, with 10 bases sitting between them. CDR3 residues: CASSLNRAKFF. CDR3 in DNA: TGTGCCAGCAGCTTAAACAGGGCCAAGTTCTTC.

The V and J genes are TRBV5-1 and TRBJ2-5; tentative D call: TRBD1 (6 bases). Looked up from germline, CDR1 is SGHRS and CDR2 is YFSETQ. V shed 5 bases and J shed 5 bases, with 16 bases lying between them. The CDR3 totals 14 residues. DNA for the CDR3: TGCGCCAGCAGACCCTGGGCAGGGGCCGAGACCCAGTACTTC. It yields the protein CASRPWAGAETQYF.

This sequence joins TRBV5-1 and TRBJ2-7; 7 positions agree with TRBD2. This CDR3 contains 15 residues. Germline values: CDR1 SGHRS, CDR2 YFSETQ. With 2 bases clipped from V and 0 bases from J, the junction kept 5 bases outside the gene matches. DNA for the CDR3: TGCGCCAGCAGCTTCGGGGAGGGTTACTCCTACGAGCAGTACTTC. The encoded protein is CASSFGEGYSYEQYF.

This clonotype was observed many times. In DNA, the CDR3 is TGTGCCAGCAGTGATTTTTTGGGGGTCAAAGGGGGACAGGGAGAGACCCAGTACTTC. This translates into CASSDFLGVKGGQGETQYF. V is TRBV2 and J is TRBJ2-5; 9 bases align to TRBD1. Germline V gene data show CDR1 as SNHLY and CDR2 as FYNNEI. The CDR3 totals 19 residues. The V segment lost 3 bases and the J segment 4 bases; nucleotides outside the gene matches: 18.

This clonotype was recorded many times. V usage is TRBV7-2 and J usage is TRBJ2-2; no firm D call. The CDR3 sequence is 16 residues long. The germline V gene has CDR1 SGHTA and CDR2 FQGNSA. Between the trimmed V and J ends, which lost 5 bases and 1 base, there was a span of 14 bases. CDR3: CASSLHSTLNTGELFF. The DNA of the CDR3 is TGTGCCAGCAGCCTTCACTCGACACTGAACACCGGGGAGCTGTTTTTT. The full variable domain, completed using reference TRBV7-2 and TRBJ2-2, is GAGVSQSPSNKVTEKGKDVELRCDPISGHTALYWYRQSLGQGLEFLIYFQGNSAPDKSGLPSDRFSAERTGGSVSTLTIQRTQQEDSAVYLCASSLHSTLNTGELFFGEGSRLTVL.

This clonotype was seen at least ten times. CDR3: CASSTGSGGSYEQYF. Written as DNA, the CDR3 is TGTGCCAGTAGTACCGGCAGCGGGGGATCCTACGAGCAGTACTTC. V usage is TRBV19 and J usage is TRBJ2-7; 8 bases line up with TRBD2. Per the germline V gene, CDR1 is LNHDA and CDR2 is SQIVND (reference sequence). The CDR3 is 15 residues long. Trimming cost V 4 bases and J 1 base; bases outside gene matches: 6.

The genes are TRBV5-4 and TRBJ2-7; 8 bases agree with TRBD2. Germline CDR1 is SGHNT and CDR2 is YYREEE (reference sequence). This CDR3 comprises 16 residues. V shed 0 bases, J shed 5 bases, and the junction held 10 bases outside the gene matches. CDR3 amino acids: CASSLDLAGGAHEQYF. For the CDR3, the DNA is TGTGCCAGCAGCTTGGATCTAGCCGGGGGGGCCCACGAGCAGTACTTC.

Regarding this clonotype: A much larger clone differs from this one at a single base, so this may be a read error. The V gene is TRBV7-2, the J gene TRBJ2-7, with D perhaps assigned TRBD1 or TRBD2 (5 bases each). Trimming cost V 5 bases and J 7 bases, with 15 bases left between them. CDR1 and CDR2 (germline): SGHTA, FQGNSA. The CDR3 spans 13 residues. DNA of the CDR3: TGTGCCAGCAGCCGGGGCCAGCAAGAAGAGCAGTACTTC. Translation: CASSRGQQEEQYF.

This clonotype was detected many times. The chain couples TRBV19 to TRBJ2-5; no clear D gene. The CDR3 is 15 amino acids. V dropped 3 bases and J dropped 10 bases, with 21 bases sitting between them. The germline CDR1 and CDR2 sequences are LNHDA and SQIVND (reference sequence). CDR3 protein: CASSMSLDHSTHQYF. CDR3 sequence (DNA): TGTGCCAGTAGTATGAGCTTGGACCACTCCACCCACCAGTACTTC.